The clone carrying this T cell receptor beta chain was detected once. This specimen belongs to a study of blood T cell repertoires in COVID-19. Study information: Samples of COVID-19 (acute and convalescent) were obtained from the United States, Italy and Spain.

Sequencing used immunoSEQ multiplex PCR; TCRdb keeps in-frame clones, though not all of them. The sample contains a few hundred thousand clones, over 80% of which appear only once. Enrolled through a virtual design, the participants were between 18 and 89 years of age and came from about two dozen US areas. Participants were placed into cohorts based on the clinical history they reported. The receptor was isolated from a human donor in a cohort exposed to, infected with or recovered from COVID-19 (not recorded which). The donor label of this sample is uncertain. The sample taken for sequencing was PBMCs or T cells enriched from blood (not recorded which).

CDR3 loop: CASSQGAGQGNYGYTF. The DNA for the CDR3 is TGCGCCAGCAGCCAGGGTGCCGGACAGGGGAACTATGGCTACACCTTC. The chain has TRBV4-3 and TRBJ1-2, with TRBD1 identical over 9 bases. CDR1 LGHNA and CDR2 YSLEER come from the germline V gene. This CDR3 comprises 16 residues. V dropped 3 bases and J dropped 2; count of bases not matched to a gene: 7.